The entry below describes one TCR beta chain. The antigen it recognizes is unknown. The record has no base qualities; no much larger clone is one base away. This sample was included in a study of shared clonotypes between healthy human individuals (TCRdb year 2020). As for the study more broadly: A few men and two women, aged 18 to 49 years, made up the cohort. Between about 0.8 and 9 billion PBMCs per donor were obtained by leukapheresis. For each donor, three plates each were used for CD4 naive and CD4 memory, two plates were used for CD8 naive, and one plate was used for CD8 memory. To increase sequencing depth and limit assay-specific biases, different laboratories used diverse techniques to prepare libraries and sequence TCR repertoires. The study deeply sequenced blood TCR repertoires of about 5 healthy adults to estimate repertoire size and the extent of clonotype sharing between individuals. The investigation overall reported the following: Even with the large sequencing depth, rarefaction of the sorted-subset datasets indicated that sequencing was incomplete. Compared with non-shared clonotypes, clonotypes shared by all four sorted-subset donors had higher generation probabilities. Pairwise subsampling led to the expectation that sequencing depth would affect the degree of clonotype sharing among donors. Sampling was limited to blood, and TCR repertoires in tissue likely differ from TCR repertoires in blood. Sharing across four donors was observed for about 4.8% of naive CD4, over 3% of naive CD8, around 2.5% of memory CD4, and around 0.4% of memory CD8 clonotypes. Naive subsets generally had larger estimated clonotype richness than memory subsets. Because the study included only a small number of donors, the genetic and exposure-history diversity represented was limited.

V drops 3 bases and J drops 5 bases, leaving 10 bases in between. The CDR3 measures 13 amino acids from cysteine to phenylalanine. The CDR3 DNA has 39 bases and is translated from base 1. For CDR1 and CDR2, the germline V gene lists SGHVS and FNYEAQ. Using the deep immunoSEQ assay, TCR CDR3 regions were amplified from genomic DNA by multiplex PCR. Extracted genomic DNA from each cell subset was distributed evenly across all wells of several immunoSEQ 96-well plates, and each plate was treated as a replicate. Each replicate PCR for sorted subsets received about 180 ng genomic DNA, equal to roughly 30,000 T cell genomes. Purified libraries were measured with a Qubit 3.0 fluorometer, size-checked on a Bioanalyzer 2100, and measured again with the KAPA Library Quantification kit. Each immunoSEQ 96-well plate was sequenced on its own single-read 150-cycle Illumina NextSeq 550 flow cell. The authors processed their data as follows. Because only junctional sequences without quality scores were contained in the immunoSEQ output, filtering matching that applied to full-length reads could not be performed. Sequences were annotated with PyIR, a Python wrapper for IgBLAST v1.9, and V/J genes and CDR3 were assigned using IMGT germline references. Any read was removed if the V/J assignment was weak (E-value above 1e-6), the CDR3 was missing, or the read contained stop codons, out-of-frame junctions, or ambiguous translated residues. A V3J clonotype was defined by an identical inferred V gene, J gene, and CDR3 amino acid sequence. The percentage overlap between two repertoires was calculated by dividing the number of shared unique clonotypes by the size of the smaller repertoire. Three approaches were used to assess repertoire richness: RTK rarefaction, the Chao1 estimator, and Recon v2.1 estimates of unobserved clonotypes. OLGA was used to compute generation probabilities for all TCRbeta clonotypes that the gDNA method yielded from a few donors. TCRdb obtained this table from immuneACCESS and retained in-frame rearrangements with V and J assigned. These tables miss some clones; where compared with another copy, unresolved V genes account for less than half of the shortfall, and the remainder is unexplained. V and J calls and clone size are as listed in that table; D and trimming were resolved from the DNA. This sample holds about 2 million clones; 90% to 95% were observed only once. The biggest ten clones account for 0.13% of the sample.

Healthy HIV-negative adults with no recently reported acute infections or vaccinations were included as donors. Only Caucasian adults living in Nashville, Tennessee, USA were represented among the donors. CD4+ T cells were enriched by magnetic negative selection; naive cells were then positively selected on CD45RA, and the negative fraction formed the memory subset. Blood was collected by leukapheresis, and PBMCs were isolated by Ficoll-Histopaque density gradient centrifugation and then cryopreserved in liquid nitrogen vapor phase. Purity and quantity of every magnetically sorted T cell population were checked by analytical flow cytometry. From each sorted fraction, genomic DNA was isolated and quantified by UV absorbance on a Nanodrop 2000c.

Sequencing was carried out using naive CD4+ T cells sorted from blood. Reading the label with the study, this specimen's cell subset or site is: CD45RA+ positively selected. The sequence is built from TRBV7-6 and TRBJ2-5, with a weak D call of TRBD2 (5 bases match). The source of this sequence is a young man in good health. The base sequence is TGTGCCAGCAGCTTTCCAAAGCGGGAGACCCAGTACTTC. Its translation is CASSFPKRETQYF.